The T cell receptor (beta chain) described here comes from a study of blood T cell repertoires in COVID-19. On the study more broadly: Acute and convalescent COVID-19 samples came from the United States, Italy and Spain. T cells, B-cell-depleted T cells, or PBMCs provided the cDNA or gDNA that served as material.

Germline loops: CDR1 MDHEN, CDR2 SYDVKM. Trimming removed 5 bases at V and 0 bases at J, with 12 bases between. This CDR3 comprises 15 residues. In the original analysis: Reference gene primers were amplified, and this amplification served to estimate nucleated cell counts. The table came from immunoSEQ multiplex PCR; TCRdb's copy has only in-frame clones and leaves some out. That table is the source of V, J and clone size, and D and trimming were worked out from the DNA. Of around 360,000 clones in the sample, about 90% were seen once. The Seattle patients joined while their infection was active and were tracked longitudinally afterward.

The V gene is TRBV28, the J gene TRBJ2-3; a weak D match, TRBD2 (6 bases). This clonotype originated in a woman aged 30 to 39 with COVID-19, enrolled during active disease. Sequences were obtained from peripheral blood. CDR3: CASSPSGTSTDTQYF. The CDR3 nucleotides are TGTGCCAGCAGTCCCTCCGGGACTAGCACAGATACGCAGTATTTT. Full variable domain (remainder filled in from reference TRBV28 and TRBJ2-3): DVKVTQSSRYLVKRTGEKVFLECVQDMDHENMFWYRQDPGLGLRLIYFSYDVKMKEKGDIPEGYSVSREKKERFSLILESASTNQTSMYLCASSPSGTSTDTQYFGPGTRLTVL.